This TCR beta chain was observed in a study of blood T cells in healthy people across ages. All donors came from Russia, were Caucasian and healthy, and spanned ages about 6 to 90. Per sample, no less than 5 micrograms of total RNA were extracted. Comments on this clonotype: Its antigen is not known.

The trim removed 3 bases at V and 7 bases at J, leaving 6 bases unmatched. The CDR3 sequence is 15 residues long. Study-wide points: The recorded TCR beta diversity per million T cells decreased in a roughly linear manner with age.

With a J-beta primer mix and a sample-barcoded 5' primer, a second PCR ran 7 to 11 cycles. The authors tagged each cDNA molecule using a template-switch adaptor with 12 random nucleotides. One entry per CDR3 protein results from TCRdb running MiXCR on the 5' RACE reads. The sample includes hundreds of thousands of distinct CDR3 sequences, 40% to 50% of them seen just once. The V and J genes are TRBV23-1 and TRBJ1-6, with 7 bases lining up with TRBD1. TRBV23-1 is identified as an open reading frame with a role that is uncertain. This clonotype was sampled from a man aged 55-75 years in good health. The source material was blood. CDR3 DNA sequence: TGCGCCAGCAGTCAGCCGGGACAGCAGAATTCACCCCTCCACTTT. It is translated as CASSQPGQQNSPLHF.